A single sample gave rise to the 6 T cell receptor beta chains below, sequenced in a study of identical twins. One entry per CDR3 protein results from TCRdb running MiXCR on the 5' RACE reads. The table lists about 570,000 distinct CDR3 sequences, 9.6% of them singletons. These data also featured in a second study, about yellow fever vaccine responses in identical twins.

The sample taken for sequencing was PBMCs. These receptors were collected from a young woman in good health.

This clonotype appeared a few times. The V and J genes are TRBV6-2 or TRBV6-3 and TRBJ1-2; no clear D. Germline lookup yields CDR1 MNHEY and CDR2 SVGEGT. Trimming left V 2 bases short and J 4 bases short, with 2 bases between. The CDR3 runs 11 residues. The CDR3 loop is CASSYTYGYTF. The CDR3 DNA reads TGTGCCAGCAGTTACACCTATGGCTACACCTTC.

The chain's CDR3 is CSVVIGAPYEQYF. The CDR3 nucleotides are TGCAGCGTTGTCATAGGCGCACCCTACGAGCAGTACTTC. The chain couples TRBV29-1 to TRBJ2-7; D is ambiguous. Trimming stripped 4 bases from V and 2 bases from J, with 12 bases between. CDR1 and CDR2 (germline): SQVTM, ANQGSEA. The CDR3 runs to 13 residues.

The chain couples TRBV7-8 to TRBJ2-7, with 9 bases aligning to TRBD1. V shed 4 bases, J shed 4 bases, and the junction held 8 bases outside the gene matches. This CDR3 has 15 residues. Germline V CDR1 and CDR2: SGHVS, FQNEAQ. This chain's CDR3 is CASSSRTGDWYEQYF. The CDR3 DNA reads TGTGCCAGCAGCTCACGGACAGGGGATTGGTACGAGCAGTACTTC.

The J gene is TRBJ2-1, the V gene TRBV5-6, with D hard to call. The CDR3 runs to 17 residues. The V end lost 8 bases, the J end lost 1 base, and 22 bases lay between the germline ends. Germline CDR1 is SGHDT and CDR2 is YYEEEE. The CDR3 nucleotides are TGTGCCAGGGGCCCCGGGCTGATAGTGGGTTCCTACAATGAGCAGTTCTTC. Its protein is CARGPGLIVGSYNEQFF. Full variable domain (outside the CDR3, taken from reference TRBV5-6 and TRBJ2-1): DAGVTQSPTHLIKTRGQQVTLRCSPKSGHDTVSWYQQALGQGPQFIFQYYEEEERQRGNFPDRFSGHQFPNYSSELNVNALLLGDSALYLCARGPGLIVGSYNEQFFGPGTRLTVL.

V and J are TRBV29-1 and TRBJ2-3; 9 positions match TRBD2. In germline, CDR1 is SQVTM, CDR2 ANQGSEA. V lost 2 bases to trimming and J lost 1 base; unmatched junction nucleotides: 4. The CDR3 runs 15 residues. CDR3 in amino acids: CSVESLAGGTDTQYF. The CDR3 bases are TGCAGCGTTGAAAGTTTAGCGGGAGGCACAGATACGCAGTATTTT.

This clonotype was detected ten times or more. The CDR3 region is CATGRGETQYF. The DNA of the CDR3 is TGTGCCACGGGGAGGGGGGAGACCCAGTACTTC. V usage is TRBV10-3 and J usage is TRBJ2-5; weak D call: TRBD2 (7 bases). The V and J ends lost 10 bases and 5 bases respectively, with 11 bases between them. The germline V gene encodes CDR1 ENHRY and CDR2 SYGVKD. CDR3 length equals 11 residues.